Listed below are T cell receptor beta chains from one sample, sequenced in a study of blood T cell repertoires in COVID-19. Here immunoSEQ multiplex PCR was the method, and the copy in TCRdb shows in-frame clones only, minus some. Among some 140,000 clones listed, 81% were seen once. The sample comprised peripheral blood. These receptor sequences come from a woman aged 55-70 years with active or convalescent COVID-19. Each CDR3 is given with its conserved first and last residue. The order of the fields is CDR3 protein, CDR3 DNA, V gene, D gene, CDR3 length, clone size, J gene. The D gene is left open where the match is weak. Expanded clones are given a class, and other clones once, few, many or no size at all.

CASSLSGGETQYF TGTGCCAGCAGCTTATCAGGGGGAGAGACCCAGTACTTC TRBV11-3 TRBD1 13 NA TRBJ2-5
CATSRDRLEQYF TGTGCCACCAGCAGAGATCGTCTCGAGCAGTACTTC TRBV15 NA 12 few TRBJ2-7
CASSHVGQGDAYGYTF TGTGCCAGCAGCCATGTGGGACAGGGAGATGCATATGGCTACACCTTC TRBV4-2 TRBD1 16 NA TRBJ1-2
CAWSALQGAGNTIYF TGTGCCTGGAGCGCATTACAGGGTGCTGGAAACACCATATATTTT TRBV30 NA 15 NA TRBJ1-3
CASSSLPGLAGTDTQYF TGTGCCAGCAGCTCCCTTCCTGGACTAGCGGGCACAGATACGCAGTATTTT TRBV11-2 TRBD2 17 NA TRBJ2-3
CASRGEGGPLNEQFF TGCGCCAGCAGGGGGGAGGGAGGGCCTCTCAATGAGCAGTTCTTC TRBV5-1 TRBD2 15 NA TRBJ2-1
CASTPGLAGGGITYEQYF TGCGCCAGCACCCCGGGACTAGCGGGAGGCGGCATTACGTACGAGCAGTACTTC TRBV5-1 TRBD2 18 NA TRBJ2-7
CASRPGQGWEKLFF TGTGCCAGCAGACCGGGACAGGGATGGGAAAAACTGTTTTTT TRBV28 TRBD1 14 NA TRBJ1-4
CATLSRGREGKNYGYTF TGTGCCACCCTATCGAGGGGGCGCGAAGGGAAGAACTATGGCTACACCTTC TRBV5-4 TRBD1 17 NA TRBJ1-2
CASSRGTSVGEQYF TGTGCCAGCAGCCGTGGGACTAGCGTGGGCGAGCAGTACTTC TRBV14 TRBD2 14 NA TRBJ2-7
CASSQDRGTGFEKLFF TGTGCCAGCAGCCAAGATCGCGGGACAGGGTTTGAAAAACTGTTTTTT TRBV14 TRBD1 16 few TRBJ1-4
CSVMTELATNEKLFF TGCAGCGTAATGACAGAGCTAGCAACTAATGAAAAACTGTTTTTT TRBV29-1 NA 15 NA TRBJ1-4
CASSLGANSNQPQHF TGCGCCAGCAGCTTGGGTGCTAATAGCAATCAGCCCCAGCATTTT TRBV5-1 NA 15 NA TRBJ1-5
CASSIGTGGAYGYTF TGTGCCAGTAGTATTGGGACAGGGGGCGCCTATGGCTACACCTTC TRBV19 TRBD1 15 NA TRBJ1-2
CASSQGFTSGGAGDEQFF TGTGCCAGCAGCCAAGGCTTTACTAGCGGGGGGGCCGGGGATGAGCAGTTCTTC TRBV4-2 TRBD2 18 NA TRBJ2-1
CASSLTGAGDTQYF TGTGCCAGCAGTTTAACGGGAGCAGGAGATACGCAGTATTTT TRBV27 NA 14 NA TRBJ2-3
CASSSMAGLDGYTF TGTGCCAGTAGTAGCATGGCAGGGCTCGATGGCTACACCTTC TRBV19 NA 14 NA TRBJ1-2
CASSVALDTEAFF TGTGCCAGCAGCGTGGCCCTAGACACTGAAGCTTTCTTT TRBV9 NA 13 few TRBJ1-1
CASSLGGPSGNTIYF TGTGCCAGCAGCTTGGGGGGCCCCTCTGGAAACACCATATATTTT TRBV5-4 NA 15 NA TRBJ1-3
CASSLVGGSETEAFF TGTGCCAGCAGCTTGGTCGGCGGGAGTGAGACTGAAGCTTTCTTT TRBV5-8 NA 15 NA TRBJ1-1
CASSQQGQGTGELFF TGTGCCAGCAGCCAACAAGGGCAGGGCACCGGGGAGCTGTTTTTT TRBV4-2 NA 15 NA TRBJ2-2
CASLKDRVNTEAFF TGCGCCAGCTTGAAGGACAGGGTGAACACTGAAGCTTTCTTT TRBV23-1 TRBD1 14 few TRBJ1-1
CASSLPGVTEAFF TGTGCCAGCAGCCTCCCCGGGGTCACTGAAGCTTTCTTT TRBV6-2/TRBV6-3 NA 13 NA TRBJ1-1
CASSPGTSGRTDTQYF TGCGCCAGCAGCCCCGGGACTAGCGGACGCACAGATACGCAGTATTTT TRBV4-3 TRBD2 16 once TRBJ2-3